The clone carrying this TCR beta chain has only one observation. An end of the junction differs from the germline gene, which may be a read error. The data stem from a study of blood T cell repertoires in COVID-19. The repertoire was sequenced with immunoSEQ multiplex PCR; TCRdb's copy has only in-frame clones and lacks some. Here the sample spans 300,000 to 450,000 clones, around 89% being singletons. Germline V CDR1 and CDR2: SGHRS, YFSETQ. This CDR3 spans 14 amino acids. The chain links TRBV5-1 to TRBJ2-7; D is unresolved. The sequence was collected from a woman aged 18-35 years who had recovered from COVID-19. The specimen was PBMCs or T cells enriched from blood (not recorded which). This chain's CDR3 is CTSSLGAVAYEQYF. The CDR3 DNA is TGCACCAGCAGCTTGGGTGCGGTGGCCTACGAGCAGTACTTC.